The T cell receptor (beta chain) described here comes from a study of CD8 T cells in ankylosing spondylitis. Study-wide results and limits: A motif of several highly homologous TCR beta variants was seen as apparently characteristic of ankylosing spondylitis blood. Matched ankylosing spondylitis synovial fluid reportedly showed significant enrichment of disease-linked clones. Past studies reported some motif variants in reactive arthritis synovial fluid and blood.

Only a few counts were recorded for this clonotype. Its antigen remains unknown. Library preparation for TCR beta used quantitative 5'-RACE with molecular barcodes. A single record per CDR3 protein comes from TCRdb applying MiXCR to the 5' RACE reads. Of 290,000 or so distinct CDR3 sequences listed, around 20% are singletons. The V segment lost 5 bases and the J segment 0 bases; nucleotides outside the gene matches: 6. The germline CDR1 and CDR2 sequences are PRHDT and FYEKMQ (reference sequence). The CDR3 has 16 amino acids. Sequenced sample: blood, either unsorted or a sorted T cell fraction (not recorded which). V is TRBV13 and J is TRBJ2-1, with TRBD2 matching 8 bases. The source is a female donor with ankylosing spondylitis or in good health (not recorded which). The CDR3 DNA sequence: TGTGCCAGCAGCCGGGGGGGCTACAGCTCCTACAATGAGCAGTTCTTC. As protein: CASSRGGYSSYNEQFF.